Given below is one T cell receptor (beta chain) in context. What it binds is unknown. The data were obtained in a study of T cell clones after liver transplantation. Study details: At least one year of complete immunosuppression withdrawal without enzymes over twice normal defined tolerance.

V lost 4 bases to trimming and J lost 8 bases; unmatched junction nucleotides: 9. The CDR3 is 15 residues long. Per germline, CDR1 MNHEY and CDR2 SVGAGI. Sequencing used immunoSEQ multiplex PCR; TCRdb keeps in-frame clones, though not all of them. The sample lists about 47,000 clones, less than 90% occurring once. Study-wide results and caveats: Compared with third party-reactive sequences, donor-reactive ones declined more, independent of withdrawal success.

This TCR derives from a human patient who received a liver transplant. The graft donor may have contributed some T cells. The sample was CD8+ T cells from blood, taken 12 months after liver transplant. The rearrangement links TRBV6-5 to TRBJ2-1, with 9 positions matching TRBD2. The CDR3 reads CASSSGTSYGHEQFF. The CDR3 coding sequence is TGTGCCAGCAGTTCCGGGACTAGCTACGGCCATGAGCAGTTCTTC.